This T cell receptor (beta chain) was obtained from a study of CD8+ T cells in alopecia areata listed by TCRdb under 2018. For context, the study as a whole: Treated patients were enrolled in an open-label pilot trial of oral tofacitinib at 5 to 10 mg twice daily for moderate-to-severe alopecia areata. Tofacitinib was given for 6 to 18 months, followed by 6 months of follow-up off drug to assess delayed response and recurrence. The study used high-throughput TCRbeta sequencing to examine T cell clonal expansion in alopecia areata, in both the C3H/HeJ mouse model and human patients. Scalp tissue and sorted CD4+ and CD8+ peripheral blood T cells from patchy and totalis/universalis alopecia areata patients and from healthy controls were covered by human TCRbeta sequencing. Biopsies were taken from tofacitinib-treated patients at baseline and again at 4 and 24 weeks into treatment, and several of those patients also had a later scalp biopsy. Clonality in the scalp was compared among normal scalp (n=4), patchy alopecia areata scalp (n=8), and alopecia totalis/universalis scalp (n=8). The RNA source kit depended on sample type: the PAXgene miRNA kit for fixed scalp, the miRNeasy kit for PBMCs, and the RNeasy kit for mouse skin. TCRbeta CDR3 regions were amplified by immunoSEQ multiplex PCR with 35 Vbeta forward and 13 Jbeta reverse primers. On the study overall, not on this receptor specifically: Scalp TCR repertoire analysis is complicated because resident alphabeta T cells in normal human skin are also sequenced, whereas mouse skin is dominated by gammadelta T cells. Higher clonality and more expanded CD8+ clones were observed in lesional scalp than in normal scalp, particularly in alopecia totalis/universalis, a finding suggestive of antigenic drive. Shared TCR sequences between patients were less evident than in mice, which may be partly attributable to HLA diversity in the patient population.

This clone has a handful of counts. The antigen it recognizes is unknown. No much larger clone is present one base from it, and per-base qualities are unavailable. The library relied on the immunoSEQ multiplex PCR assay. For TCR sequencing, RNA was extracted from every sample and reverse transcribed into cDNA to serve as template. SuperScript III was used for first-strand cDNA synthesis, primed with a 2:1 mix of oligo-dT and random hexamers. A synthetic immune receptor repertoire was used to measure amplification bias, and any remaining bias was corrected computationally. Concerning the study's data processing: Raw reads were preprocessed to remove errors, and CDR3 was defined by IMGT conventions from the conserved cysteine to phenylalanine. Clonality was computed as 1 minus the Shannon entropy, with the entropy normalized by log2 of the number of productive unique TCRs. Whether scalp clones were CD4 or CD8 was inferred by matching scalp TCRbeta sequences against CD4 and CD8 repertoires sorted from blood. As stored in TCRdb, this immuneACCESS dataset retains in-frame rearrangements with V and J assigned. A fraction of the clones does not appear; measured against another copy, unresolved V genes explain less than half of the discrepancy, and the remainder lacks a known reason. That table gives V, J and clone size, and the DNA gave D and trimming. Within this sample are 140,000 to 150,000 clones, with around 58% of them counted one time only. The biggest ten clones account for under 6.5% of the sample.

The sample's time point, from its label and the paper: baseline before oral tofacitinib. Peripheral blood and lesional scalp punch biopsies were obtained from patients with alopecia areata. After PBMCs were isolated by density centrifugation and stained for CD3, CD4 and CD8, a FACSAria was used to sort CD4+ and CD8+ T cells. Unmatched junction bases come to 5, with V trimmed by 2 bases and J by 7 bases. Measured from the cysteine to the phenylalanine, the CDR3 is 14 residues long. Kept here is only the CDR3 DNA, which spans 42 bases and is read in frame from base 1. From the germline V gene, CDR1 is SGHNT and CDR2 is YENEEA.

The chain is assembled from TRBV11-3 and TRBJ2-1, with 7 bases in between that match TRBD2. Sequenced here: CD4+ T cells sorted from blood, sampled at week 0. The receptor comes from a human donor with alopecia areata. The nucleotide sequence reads TGTGCCAGCAGCTTAAATATCGGGAGGAATGAGCAGTTCTTC. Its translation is CASSLNIGRNEQFF.